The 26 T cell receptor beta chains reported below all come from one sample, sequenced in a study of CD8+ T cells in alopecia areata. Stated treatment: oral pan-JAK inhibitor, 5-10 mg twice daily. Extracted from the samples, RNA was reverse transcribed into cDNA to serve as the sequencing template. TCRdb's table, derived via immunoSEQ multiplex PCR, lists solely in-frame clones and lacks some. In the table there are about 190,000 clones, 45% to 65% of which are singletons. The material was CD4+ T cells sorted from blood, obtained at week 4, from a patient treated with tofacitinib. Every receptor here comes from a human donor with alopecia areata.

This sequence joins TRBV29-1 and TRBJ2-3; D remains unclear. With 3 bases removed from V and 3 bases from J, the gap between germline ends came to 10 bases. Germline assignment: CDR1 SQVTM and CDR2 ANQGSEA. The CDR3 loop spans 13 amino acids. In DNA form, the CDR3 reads TGCAGCGTTGATTCCGGCAGTACAGATACGCAGTATTTT. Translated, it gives CSVDSGSTDTQYF.

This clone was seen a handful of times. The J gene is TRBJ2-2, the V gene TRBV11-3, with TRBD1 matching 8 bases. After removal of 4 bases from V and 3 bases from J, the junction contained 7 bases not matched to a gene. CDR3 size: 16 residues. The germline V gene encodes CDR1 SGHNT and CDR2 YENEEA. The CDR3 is CASSSNRGRHTGELFF. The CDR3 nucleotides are TGTGCCAGCAGCTCCAACAGGGGGAGGCACACCGGGGAGCTGTTTTTT.

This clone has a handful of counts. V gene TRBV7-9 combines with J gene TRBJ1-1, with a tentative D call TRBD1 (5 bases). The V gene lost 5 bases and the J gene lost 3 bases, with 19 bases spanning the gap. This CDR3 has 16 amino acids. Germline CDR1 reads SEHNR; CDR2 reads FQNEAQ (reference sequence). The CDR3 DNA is TGTGCCAGCAGCCACGGGAGGGGCAGGGCTTACACTGAAGCTTTCTTT. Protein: CASSHGRGRAYTEAFF.

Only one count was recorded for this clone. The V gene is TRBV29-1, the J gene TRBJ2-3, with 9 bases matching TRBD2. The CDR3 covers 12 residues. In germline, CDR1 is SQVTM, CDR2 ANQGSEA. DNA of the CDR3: TGCACCACTCGCGGGGGGGGAGATACGCAGTATTTT. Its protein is CTTRGGGDTQYF.

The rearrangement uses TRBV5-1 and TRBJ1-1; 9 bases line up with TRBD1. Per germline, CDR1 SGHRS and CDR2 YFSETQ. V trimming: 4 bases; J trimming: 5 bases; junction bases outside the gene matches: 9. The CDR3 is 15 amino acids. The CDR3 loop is CASSLTGQGWTEAFF. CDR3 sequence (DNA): TGCGCCAGCAGCCTGACGGGACAGGGATGGACTGAAGCTTTCTTT.

The CDR3 DNA sequence: TGCAGCGTTGAAGACCCCAGCATGGGCTCAGATACGCAGTATTTT. Its translation is CSVEDPSMGSDTQYF. V gene TRBV29-1 combines with J gene TRBJ2-3; D is ambiguous. Germline CDR1 reads SQVTM; CDR2 reads ANQGSEA. The CDR3 is 15 residues long. Trimming left V 0 bases short and J 4 bases short, with 14 bases between.

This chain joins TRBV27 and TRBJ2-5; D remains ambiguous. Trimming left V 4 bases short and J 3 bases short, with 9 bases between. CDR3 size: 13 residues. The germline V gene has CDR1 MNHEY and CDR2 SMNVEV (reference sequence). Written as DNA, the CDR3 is TGTGCCAGCAGTTCCACATCTAAAGAGACCCAGTACTTC. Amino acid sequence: CASSSTSKETQYF.

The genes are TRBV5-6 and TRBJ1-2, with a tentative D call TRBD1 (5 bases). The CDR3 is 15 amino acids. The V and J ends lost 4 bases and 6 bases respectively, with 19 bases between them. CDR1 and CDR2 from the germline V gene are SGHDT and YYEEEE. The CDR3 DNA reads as TGTGCCAGCAGCCAGAGGGGCGGACCCTCGGATGGCTACACCTTC. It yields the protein CASSQRGGPSDGYTF.

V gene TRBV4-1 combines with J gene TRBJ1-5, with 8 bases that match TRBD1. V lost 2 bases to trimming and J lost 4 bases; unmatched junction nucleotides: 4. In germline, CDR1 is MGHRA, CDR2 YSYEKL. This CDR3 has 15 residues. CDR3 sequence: CASSQMRTGNQPQHF. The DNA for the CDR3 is TGCGCCAGCAGCCAAATGAGGACAGGGAATCAGCCCCAGCATTTT.

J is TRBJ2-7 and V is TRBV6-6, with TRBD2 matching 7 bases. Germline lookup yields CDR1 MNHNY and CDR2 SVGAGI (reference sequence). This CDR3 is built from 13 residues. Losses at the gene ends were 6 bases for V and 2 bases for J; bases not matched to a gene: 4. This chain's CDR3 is CASSPSGPYEQYF. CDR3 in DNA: TGTGCCAGCAGCCCTAGCGGTCCCTACGAGCAGTACTTC.

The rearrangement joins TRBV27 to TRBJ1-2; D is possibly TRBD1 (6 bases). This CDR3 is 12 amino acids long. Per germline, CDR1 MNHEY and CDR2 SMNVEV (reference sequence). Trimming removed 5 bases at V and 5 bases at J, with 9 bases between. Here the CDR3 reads CASSSQGYGYTF. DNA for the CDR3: TGTGCCAGCAGTAGCCAGGGGTATGGCTACACCTTC.

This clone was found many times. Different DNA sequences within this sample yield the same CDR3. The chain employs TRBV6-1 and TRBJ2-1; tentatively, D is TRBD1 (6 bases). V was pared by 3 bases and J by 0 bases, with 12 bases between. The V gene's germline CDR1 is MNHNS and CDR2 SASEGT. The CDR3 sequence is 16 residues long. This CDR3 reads CASSDIQGRSYNEQFF. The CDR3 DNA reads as TGTGCCAGCAGTGATATCCAGGGGCGCTCCTACAATGAGCAGTTCTTC.

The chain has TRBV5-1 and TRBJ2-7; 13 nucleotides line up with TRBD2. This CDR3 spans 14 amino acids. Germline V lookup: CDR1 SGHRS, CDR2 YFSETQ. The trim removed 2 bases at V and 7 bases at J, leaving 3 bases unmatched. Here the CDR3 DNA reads TGCGCCAGCAGCTTCGGGACTAGCGGGACGGAGCAGTACTTC. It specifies CASSFGTSGTEQYF.

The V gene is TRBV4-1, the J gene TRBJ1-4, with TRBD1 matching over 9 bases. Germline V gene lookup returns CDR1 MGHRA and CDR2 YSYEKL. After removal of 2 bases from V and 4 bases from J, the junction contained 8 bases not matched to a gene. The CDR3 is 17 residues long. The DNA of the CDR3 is TGCGCCAGCAGCCAACTGGGACAGGGACGGAATAATGAAAAACTGTTTTTT. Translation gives CASSQLGQGRNNEKLFF.

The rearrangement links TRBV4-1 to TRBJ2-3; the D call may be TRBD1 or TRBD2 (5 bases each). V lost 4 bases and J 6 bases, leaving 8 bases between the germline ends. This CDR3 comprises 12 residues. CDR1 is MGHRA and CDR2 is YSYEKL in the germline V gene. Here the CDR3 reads CASSPWGDTQYF. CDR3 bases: TGCGCCAGCAGCCCCTGGGGGGATACGCAGTATTTT.

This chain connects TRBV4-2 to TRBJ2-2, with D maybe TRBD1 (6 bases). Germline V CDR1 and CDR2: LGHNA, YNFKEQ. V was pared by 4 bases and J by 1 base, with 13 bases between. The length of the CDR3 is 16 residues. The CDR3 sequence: CASSRFMTGNTGELFF. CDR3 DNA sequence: TGTGCCAGCAGCCGCTTTATGACAGGGAACACCGGGGAGCTGTTTTTT.

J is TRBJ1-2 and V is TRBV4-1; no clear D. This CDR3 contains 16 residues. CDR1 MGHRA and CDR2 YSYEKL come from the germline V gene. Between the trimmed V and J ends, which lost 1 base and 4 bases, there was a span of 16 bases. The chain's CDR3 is CASSQVSPGLGYGYTF. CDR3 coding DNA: TGCGCCAGCAGCCAAGTGTCCCCGGGGTTGGGCTATGGCTACACCTTC.

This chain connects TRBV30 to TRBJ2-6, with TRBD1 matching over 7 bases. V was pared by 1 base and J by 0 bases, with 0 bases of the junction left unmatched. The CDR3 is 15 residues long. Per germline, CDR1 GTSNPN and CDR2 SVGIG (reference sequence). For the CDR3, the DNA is TGTGCCTGGAGTGCAGGGGGCTCTGGGGCCAACGTCCTGACTTTC. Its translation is CAWSAGGSGANVLTF.

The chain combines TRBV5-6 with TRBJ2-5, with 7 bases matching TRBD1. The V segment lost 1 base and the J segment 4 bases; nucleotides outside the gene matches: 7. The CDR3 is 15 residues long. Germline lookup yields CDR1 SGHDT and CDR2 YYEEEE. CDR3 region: CASSLSGQALETQYF. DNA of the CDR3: TGTGCCAGCAGCTTGAGTGGACAGGCGTTAGAGACCCAGTACTTC.

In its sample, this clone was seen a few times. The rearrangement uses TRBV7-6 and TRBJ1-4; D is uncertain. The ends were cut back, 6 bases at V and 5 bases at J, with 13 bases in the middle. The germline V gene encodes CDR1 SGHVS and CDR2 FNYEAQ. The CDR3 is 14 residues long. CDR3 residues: CASSRPWLNEKLFF. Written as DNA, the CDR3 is TGTGCCAGCAGTCGACCGTGGTTAAATGAAAAACTGTTTTTT.

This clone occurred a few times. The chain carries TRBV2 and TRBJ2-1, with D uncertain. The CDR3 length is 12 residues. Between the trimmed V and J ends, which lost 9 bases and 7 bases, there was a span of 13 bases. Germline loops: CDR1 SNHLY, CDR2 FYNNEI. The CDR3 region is CASITDGNEQFF. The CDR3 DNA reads TGTGCCAGTATTACGGATGGGAATGAGCAGTTCTTC. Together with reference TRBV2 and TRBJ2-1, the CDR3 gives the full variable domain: EPEVTQTPSHQVTQMGQEVILRCVPISNHLYFYWYRQILGQKVEFLVSFYNNEISEKSEIFDDQFSVERPDGSNFTLKIRSTKLEDSAMYFCASITDGNEQFFGPGTRLTVL.

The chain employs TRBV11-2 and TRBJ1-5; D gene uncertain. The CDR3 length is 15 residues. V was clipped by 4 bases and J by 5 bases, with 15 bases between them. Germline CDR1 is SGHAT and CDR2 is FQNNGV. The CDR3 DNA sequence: TGTGCCAGCAGCTCCGGACCGCACCCTGATCAGCCCCAGCATTTT. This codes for CASSSGPHPDQPQHF.

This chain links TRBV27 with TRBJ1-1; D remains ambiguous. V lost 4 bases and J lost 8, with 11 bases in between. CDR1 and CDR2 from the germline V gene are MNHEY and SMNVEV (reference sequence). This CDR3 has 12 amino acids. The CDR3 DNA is TGTGCCAGCAGTTCGGAAGGTGTGGAAGCTTTCTTT. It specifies CASSSEGVEAFF.

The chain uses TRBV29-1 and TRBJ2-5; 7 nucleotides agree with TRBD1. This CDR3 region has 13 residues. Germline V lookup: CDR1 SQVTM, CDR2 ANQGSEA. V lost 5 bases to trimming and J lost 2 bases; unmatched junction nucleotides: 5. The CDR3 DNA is TGCAGCGTTCGGACAGGAATACAAGAGACCCAGTACTTC. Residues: CSVRTGIQETQYF. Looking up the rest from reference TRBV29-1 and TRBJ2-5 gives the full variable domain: SAVISQKPSRDICQRGTSLTIQCQVDSQVTMMFWYRQQPGQSLTLIATANQGSEATYESGFVIDKFPISRPNLTFSTLTVSNMSPEDSSIYLCSVRTGIQETQYFGPGTRLLVL.

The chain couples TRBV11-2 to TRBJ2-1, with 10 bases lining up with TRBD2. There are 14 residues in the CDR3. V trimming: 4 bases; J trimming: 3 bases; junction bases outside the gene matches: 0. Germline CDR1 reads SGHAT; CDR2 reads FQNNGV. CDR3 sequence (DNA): TGTGCCAGCAGCTCTAGCGGGGGCTACAATGAGCAGTTCTTC. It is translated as CASSSSGGYNEQFF.

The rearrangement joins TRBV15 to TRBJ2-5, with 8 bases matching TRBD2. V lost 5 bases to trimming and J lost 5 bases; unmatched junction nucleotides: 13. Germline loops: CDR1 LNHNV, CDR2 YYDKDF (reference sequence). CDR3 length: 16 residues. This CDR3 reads CATSGIPPPGGETQYF. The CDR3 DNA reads TGTGCCACCAGCGGTATCCCCCCTCCGGGAGGGGAGACCCAGTACTTC.